This T cell receptor beta chain was observed in a study of T-cell reconstitution after alpha-beta-depleted transplantation in children. Regarding the study as a whole: It was newly produced T cells that mostly accounted for T-cell counts and diversity one year after transplant. Several hundred graft clones that had expanded were reportedly the source of alpha-beta T cells about two months after transplant. There were some patients whose high TCRbeta diversity at day 60 came from surviving recipient T cells and thymic progenitors.

V lost 0 bases to trimming and J lost 7 bases; unmatched junction nucleotides: 10. Looked up from germline, CDR1 is SGHRS and CDR2 is YFSETQ. CDR3 length: 16 amino acids. This clonotype was counted ten times or more. No antigen is known for it. A library of TCRbeta sequences, prepared with unique molecular identifiers, was generated. TCRdb re-analysed the PCR reads in MiXCR, keeping a single row per CDR3 protein. The sample includes about 340,000 distinct CDR3 sequences, roughly 15% of them seen just once. The material sequenced was PBMCs, mostly from graft donor cells, taken 360 days after TCRalphabeta/CD19-depleted stem cell transplant. The V gene is TRBV5-1, the J gene TRBJ2-3, with 8 bases aligning to TRBD2. This TCR came from a male patient aged 2 to 9 who had a stem cell transplant for acute lymphoblastic leukemia, so the T cells may come from the graft donor. CDR3 in amino acids: CASSLAGLTSENTQYF. DNA for the CDR3: TGCGCCAGCAGCTTGGCGGGGCTGACTAGCGAAAATACGCAGTATTTT.